This T cell receptor beta chain was sequenced during a study of early T cells in non-severe SARS-CoV-2 infection. Background on the study: With bulk RNA from unsorted whole blood as input, sequencing yielded unpaired chains. General study results and limits: Matching against VDJdb likely underestimated virus-specific expansions, favoring anti-spike CD8.

V was shortened by 2 bases and J by 7 bases, with 9 bases between the two germline ends. The CDR3 runs 13 residues. Individual cDNA molecules each received unique molecular identifiers attached to them. Via MiXCR, TCRdb re-called the 5' RACE reads, giving one row per CDR3 protein. The sample yields some 98,000 distinct CDR3 sequences, about 15% seen once. Of note for this clonotype: As yet, its antigen is unknown.

The sample consisted of whole blood. This TCR came from an adult who was a healthcare worker with PCR-confirmed SARS-CoV-2 infection or an uninfected control (not recorded which). The chain joins TRBV12-3 or TRBV12-4 to TRBJ2-1; D is unresolved. The CDR3 sequence is CASSLIVGNEQFF. CDR3 in DNA: TGTGCCAGCAGTTTAATTGTGGGTAATGAGCAGTTCTTC.